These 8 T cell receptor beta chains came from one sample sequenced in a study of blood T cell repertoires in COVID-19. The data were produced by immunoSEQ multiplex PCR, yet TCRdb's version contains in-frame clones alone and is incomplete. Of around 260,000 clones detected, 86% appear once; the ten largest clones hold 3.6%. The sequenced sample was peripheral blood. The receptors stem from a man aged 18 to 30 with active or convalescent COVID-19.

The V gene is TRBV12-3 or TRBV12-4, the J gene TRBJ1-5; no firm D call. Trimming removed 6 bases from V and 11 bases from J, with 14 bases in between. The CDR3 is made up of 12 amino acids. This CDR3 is CASSSSLRAQHF. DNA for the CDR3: TGTGCCAGCAGCTCCAGTTTGCGGGCCCAGCATTTT.

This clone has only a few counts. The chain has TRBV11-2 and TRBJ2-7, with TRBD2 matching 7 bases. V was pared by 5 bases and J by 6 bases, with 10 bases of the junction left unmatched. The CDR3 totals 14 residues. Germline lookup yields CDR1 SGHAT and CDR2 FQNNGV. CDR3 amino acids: CASSPYRGDPEQYF. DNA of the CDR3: TGTGCCAGCAGCCCCTACCGGGGGGACCCCGAGCAGTACTTC.

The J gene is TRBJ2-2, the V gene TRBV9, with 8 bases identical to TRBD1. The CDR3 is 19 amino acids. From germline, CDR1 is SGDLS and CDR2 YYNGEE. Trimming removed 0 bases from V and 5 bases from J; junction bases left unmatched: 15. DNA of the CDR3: TGTGCCAGCAGCGTAGCCCGGGGTTTGACAGGGGCGGGGACCGGGGAGCTGTTTTTT. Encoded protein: CASSVARGLTGAGTGELFF.

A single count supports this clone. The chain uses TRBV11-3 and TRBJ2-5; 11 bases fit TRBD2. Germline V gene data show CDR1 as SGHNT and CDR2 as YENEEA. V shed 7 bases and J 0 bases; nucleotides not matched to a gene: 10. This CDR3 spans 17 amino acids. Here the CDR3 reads CASNPGGTSGYQETQYF. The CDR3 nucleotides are TGTGCCAGCAACCCAGGGGGGACTAGCGGATACCAAGAGACCCAGTACTTC.

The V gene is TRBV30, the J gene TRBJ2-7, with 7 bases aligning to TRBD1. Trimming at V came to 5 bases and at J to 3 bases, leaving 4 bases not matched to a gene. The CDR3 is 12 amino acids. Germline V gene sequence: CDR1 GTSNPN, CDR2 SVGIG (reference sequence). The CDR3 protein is CAWGQEYYEQYF. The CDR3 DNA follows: TGTGCCTGGGGACAGGAATACTACGAGCAGTACTTC.

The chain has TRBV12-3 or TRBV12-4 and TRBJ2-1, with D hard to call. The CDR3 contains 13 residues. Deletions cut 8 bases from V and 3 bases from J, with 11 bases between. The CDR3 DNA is TGTGCCAGCGTCCCGGTACTCTACAATGAGCAGTTCTTC. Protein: CASVPVLYNEQFF.

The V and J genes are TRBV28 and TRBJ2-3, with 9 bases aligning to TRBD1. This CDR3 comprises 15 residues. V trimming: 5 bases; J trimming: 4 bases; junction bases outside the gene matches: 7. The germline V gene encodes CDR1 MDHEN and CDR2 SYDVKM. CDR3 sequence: CASSQYRGLADTQYF. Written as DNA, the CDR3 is TGTGCCAGCAGTCAGTACAGGGGGCTCGCAGATACGCAGTATTTT.

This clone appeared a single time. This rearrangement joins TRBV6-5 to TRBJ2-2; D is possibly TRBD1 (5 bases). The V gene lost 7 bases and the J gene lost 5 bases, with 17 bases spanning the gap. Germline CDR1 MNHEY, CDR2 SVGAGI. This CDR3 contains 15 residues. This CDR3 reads CASTPRRGFTGELFF. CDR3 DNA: TGTGCCAGCACCCCCAGAAGGGGATTTACCGGGGAGCTGTTTTTT.